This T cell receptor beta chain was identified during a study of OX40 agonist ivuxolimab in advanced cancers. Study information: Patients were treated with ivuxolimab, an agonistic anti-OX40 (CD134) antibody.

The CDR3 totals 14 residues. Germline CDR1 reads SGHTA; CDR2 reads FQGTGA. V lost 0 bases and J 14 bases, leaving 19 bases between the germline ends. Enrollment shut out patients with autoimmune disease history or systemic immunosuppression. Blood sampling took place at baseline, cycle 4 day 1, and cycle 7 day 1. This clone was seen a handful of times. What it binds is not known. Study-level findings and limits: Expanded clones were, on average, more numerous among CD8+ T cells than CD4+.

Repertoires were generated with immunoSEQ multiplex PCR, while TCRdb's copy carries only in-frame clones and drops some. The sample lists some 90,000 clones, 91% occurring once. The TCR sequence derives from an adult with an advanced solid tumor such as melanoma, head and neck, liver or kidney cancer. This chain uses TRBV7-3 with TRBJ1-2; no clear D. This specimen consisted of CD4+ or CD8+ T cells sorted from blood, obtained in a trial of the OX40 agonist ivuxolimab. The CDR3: CASSLTRENPPRTF. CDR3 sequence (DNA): TGTGCCAGCAGCTTAACGAGGGAGAATCCCCCCCGGACCTTC. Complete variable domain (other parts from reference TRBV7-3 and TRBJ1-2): GAGVSQTPSNKVTEKGKYVELRCDPISGHTALYWYRQSLGQGPEFLIYFQGTGAADDSGLPNDRFFAVRPEGSVSTLKIQRTERGDSAVYLCASSLTRENPPRTFGSGTRLTVV.